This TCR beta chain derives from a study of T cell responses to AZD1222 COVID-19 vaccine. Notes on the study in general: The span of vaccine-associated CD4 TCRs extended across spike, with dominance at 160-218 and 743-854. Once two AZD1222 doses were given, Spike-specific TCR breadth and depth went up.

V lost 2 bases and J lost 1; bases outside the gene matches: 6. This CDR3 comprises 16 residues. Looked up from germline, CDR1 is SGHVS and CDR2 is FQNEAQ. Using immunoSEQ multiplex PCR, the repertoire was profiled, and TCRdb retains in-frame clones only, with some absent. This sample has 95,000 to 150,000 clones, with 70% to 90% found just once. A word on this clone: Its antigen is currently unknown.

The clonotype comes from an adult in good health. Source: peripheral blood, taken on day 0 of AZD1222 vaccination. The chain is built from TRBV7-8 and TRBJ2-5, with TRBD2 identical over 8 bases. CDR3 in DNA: TGTGCCAGCAGCTTAAAGCGGGAGCTGGTCCAAGAGACCCAGTACTTC. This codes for CASSLKRELVQETQYF.